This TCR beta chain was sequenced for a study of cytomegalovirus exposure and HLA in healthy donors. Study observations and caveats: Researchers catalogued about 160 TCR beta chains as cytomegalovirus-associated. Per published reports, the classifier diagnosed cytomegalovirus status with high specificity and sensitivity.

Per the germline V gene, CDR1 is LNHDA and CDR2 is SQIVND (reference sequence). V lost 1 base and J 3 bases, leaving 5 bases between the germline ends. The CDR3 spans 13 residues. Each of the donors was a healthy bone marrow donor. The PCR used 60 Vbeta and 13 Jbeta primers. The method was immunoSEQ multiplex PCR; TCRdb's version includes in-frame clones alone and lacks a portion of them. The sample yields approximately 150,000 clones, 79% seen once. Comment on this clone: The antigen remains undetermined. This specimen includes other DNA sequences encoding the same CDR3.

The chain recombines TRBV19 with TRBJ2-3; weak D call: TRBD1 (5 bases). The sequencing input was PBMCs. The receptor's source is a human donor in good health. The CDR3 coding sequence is TGTGCCAGTAGTATAGCAGGGACAGATACGCAGTATTTT. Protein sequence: CASSIAGTDTQYF.